This TCR beta chain was identified during a study of T-cell memory formation after mild COVID-19. Study as a whole: TCR clusters showed largely donor specificity.

Study-level findings and limits: Clones that contracted from day 15 to 85 had balanced CD4/CD8; later expanders were CD4+ biased. Pre-infection memory held some responding clones, suggesting pre-existing cross-reactive T cells responded.

TCRdb processed the 5' RACE reads anew with MiXCR; each CDR3 protein has one entry. The sample records approximately 290,000 distinct CDR3 sequences, roughly 19% being singletons. The CDR3 is 13 amino acids. Trimming pared 2 bases from V and 2 bases from J, leaving 7 bases between. Looked up from germline, CDR1 is DFQATT and CDR2 is SNEGSKA (reference sequence). Details on this clonotype: The antigen is not known.

The chain couples TRBV20-1 to TRBJ1-5, with no clear D. The source material was PBMCs or a T cell subset sorted from them (not recorded which). The sequence was obtained from a man younger than 35 who had mild COVID-19 (a few samples of this study predate the infection). Cell type and time point are not known. The DNA of the CDR3 is TGCAGTGCTAGACCCGGAGGCAATCAGCCCCAGCATTTT. Translated, it gives CSARPGGNQPQHF.